This T cell receptor (beta chain) stems from a study of T cell responses to AZD1222 COVID-19 vaccine. The CDR3 loop spans 13 amino acids. Trimming at V came to 4 bases and at J to 6 bases, leaving 4 bases not matched to a gene. Germline CDR1 is SGHRS and CDR2 is YFSETQ. This clone was observed a single time. Its antigen is not identified. Libraries were prepared by immunoSEQ multiplex PCR; TCRdb keeps only in-frame clonotypes and omits some of them. Of 95,000 to 100,000 clones in the sample, over 75% were seen once. Points from the study as a whole: Regions 160-218 and 743-854 dominated among vaccine-associated CD4 TCRs spanning spike.

The sample in question was peripheral blood, obtained on day 0 of AZD1222 vaccination. V usage is TRBV5-1 and J usage is TRBJ2-7; 10 positions match TRBD2. The TCR comes from an adult in good health. DNA for the CDR3: TGCGCCAGCAGCCTAGCGGGGGTTTCCGAGCAGTACTTC. It yields the protein CASSLAGVSEQYF.